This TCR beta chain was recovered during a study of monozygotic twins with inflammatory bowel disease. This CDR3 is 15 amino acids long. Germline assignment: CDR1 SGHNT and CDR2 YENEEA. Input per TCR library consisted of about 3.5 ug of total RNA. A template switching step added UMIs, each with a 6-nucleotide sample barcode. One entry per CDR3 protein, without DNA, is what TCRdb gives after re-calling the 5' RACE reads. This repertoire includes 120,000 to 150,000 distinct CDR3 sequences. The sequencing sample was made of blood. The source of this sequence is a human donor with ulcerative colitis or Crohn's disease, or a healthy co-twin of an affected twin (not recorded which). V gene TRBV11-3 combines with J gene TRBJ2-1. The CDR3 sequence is CASSLAAFDYNEQFF.